This is a list of T cell receptor beta chains from one sample in a study of vaccination effects on CD4 cells after COVID-19. TCRdb keeps only in-frame clones here, not all; method: immunoSEQ multiplex PCR. The sample holds 62,000 or so clones; 75% to 85% are singletons and the top ten take 9% to 15%. These receptors' antigens are unknown. This specimen consisted of CD4+ T cells from PBMCs cultured with SARS-CoV-2 spike peptides, obtained before COVID-19 vaccination. The receptors come from a human donor who received a COVID-19 vaccine. CDR3s include the opening cysteine and the closing phenylalanine or tryptophan. A D gene is named only where the DNA matches it firmly. Only some rows state a clone size, as once, few, many or a class for expanded clones.

j_call cdr3_length clone_size d_call v_call cdr3_nt cdr3_aa
TRBJ2-3 11 NA NA TRBV3-1/TRBV3-2 TGTGCCAGCGGGAGGTCAGATACGCAGTATTTT CASGRSDTQYF
TRBJ1-2 16 NA NA TRBV21-1 TGTGCCAGCAGCAGGGTCCGACAGGGCGAAGGCTATGGCTACACCTTC CASSRVRQGEGYGYTF
TRBJ2-3 16 once TRBD2 TRBV24-1 TGTGCCACCAGTGACCCCGGGCTAGCGGTGACAGATACGCAGTATTTT CATSDPGLAVTDTQYF
TRBJ1-2 16 NA TRBD1 TRBV5-6 TGTGCCAGCAGCCGGGACAGGGGCTCCTACGACTATGGCTACACCTTC CASSRDRGSYDYGYTF
TRBJ2-1 19 NA NA TRBV11-3 TGTGCCAGCAGCTTCTCAGACCCTCTACAGGGAAGCTCCTACAATGAGCAGTTCTTC CASSFSDPLQGSSYNEQFF
TRBJ1-6 16 NA TRBD1 TRBV23-1 TGCGCCAGCAGTCACCCCGGACAGGGGGATAATTCACCCCTCCACTTT CASSHPGQGDNSPLHF
TRBJ2-5 12 NA NA TRBV29-1 TGCAGCGGCGGGCAGGGGCGTGGGACCCAGTACTTC CSGGQGRGTQYF
TRBJ2-2 16 NA NA TRBV6-6 TGTGCCAGCAGTTACTCTGGGGGGCTCGGCACCGGGGAGCTGTTTTTT CASSYSGGLGTGELFF
TRBJ2-2 15 NA TRBD1 TRBV5-5 TGTGCCAGCAGCTTGCGGACAGGGGGCACCGGGGAGCTGTTTTTT CASSLRTGGTGELFF
TRBJ2-3 17 NA TRBD2 TRBV7-2 TGTGCCAGCAGCCTAGGACTAGCGGGGGGGCTGACCAGCCCGCAGTATTTT CASSLGLAGGLTSPQYF
TRBJ1-5 13 few NA TRBV3-1/TRBV3-2 TGTGCCAGCAGCCAAAAGGACACTCAGCCCCAGCATTTT CASSQKDTQPQHF
TRBJ2-2 14 NA NA TRBV6-5 TGTGCCAGCAGTTCAGGGCGCCACACCGGGGAGCTGTTTTTT CASSSGRHTGELFF
TRBJ2-5 16 NA TRBD2 TRBV19 TGTGCCAGTAGTCCCGGCGGGGGGGCCGGGGAAGAGACCCAGTACTTC CASSPGGGAGEETQYF
TRBJ1-3 13 NA NA TRBV30 TGTGCCTGGACCGGGGCCCCTGGAAACACCATATATTTT CAWTGAPGNTIYF
TRBJ1-1 15 NA NA TRBV6-6 TGTGCCAGCAGTTACTCGGGACATCCGAACACTGAAGCTTTCTTT CASSYSGHPNTEAFF
TRBJ1-2 14 NA TRBD1 TRBV9 TGTGCCAGCAGCGCTGACACAGGGGGACGGGGCTACACCTTC CASSADTGGRGYTF
TRBJ2-5 16 NA NA TRBV7-2 TGTGCCAGCAGTCCGGGGGCACAGGGGCTCCAAGAGACCCAGTACTTC CASSPGAQGLQETQYF
TRBJ2-1 15 NA TRBD1 TRBV5-1 TGCGCCAGCAGCGCCGCCTTGACAGGGATCGATGAGCAGTTCTTC CASSAALTGIDEQFF
TRBJ1-3 15 NA NA TRBV18 TGTGCCAGCTCGGAAGGCGGTAGGGTTTCGGACACCATATATTTT CASSEGGRVSDTIYF
TRBJ2-5 11 NA NA TRBV4-2 TGTGCCAGCAGCCAACAAGAGACCCAGTACTTC CASSQQETQYF
TRBJ1-3 15 NA NA TRBV9 TGTGCCAGCAGCGCGTCAACGAACTCTGGAAACACCATATATTTT CASSASTNSGNTIYF
TRBJ1-4 15 NA NA TRBV4-2 TGTGCCAGCAGCCAAGAGGGCAGGGGAGACGAAAAACTGTTTTTT CASSQEGRGDEKLFF
TRBJ2-3 14 NA NA TRBV7-9 TGTGCCAGCAGCTTAACCCCTAGCACAGATACGCAGTATTTT CASSLTPSTDTQYF
TRBJ2-3 17 NA TRBD1 TRBV4-1 TGCGCCAGCAGCCCAGTACAAGGGACAGGGAGGCCAGATACGCAGTATTTT CASSPVQGTGRPDTQYF
TRBJ2-5 16 NA NA TRBV6-2/TRBV6-3 TGTGCCAGCAGTTACCTGGTGGGGGGGCTACAAGAGACCCAGTACTTC CASSYLVGGLQETQYF
TRBJ1-3 15 NA NA TRBV5-4 TGTGCCAGCAGCTTGGAACCATTCTCTGGAAACACCATATATTTT CASSLEPFSGNTIYF
TRBJ2-1 14 NA TRBD2 TRBV14 TGTGCCAGCAGCCAAGGGACTAGGCTAAATGAGCAGTTCTTC CASSQGTRLNEQFF
TRBJ1-2 15 few NA TRBV14 TGTGCCAGCAGCCACCAACCGGGACCCCCATATGGCTACACCTTC CASSHQPGPPYGYTF
TRBJ1-1 16 NA TRBD1 TRBV9 TGTGCCAGCAGCGGGGGACAGGGGCTGATGAACACTGAAGCTTTCTTT CASSGGQGLMNTEAFF
TRBJ1-2 13 NA NA TRBV2 TGTGCCAGCAAATTGGGACTTGGCTATGGCTACACCTTC CASKLGLGYGYTF
TRBJ2-1 12 NA NA TRBV5-1 TGCGCCAGCAGCGGATCCTACAATGAGCAGTTCTTC CASSGSYNEQFF
TRBJ1-5 14 NA NA TRBV19 TGTGCCAGTAGTATTGGTCAGGTTAGTCAGCCCCAGCATTTT CASSIGQVSQPQHF
TRBJ2-5 14 NA TRBD1 TRBV2 TGTGCCAGCAGTGAATGGACAGGGGGAGAGACCCAGTACTTC CASSEWTGGETQYF
TRBJ2-1 15 NA TRBD1 TRBV19 TGTGCCAGTAGTAATGAGGACAGGGGAGGCAATGAGCAGTTCTTC CASSNEDRGGNEQFF
TRBJ1-1 12 NA NA TRBV10-2 TGCGCCAGCAGTGTTGGGAACACTGAAGCTTTCTTT CASSVGNTEAFF
TRBJ2-5 13 NA NA TRBV12-3/TRBV12-4 TGTGCCAGCAGTTTGTCTGGGGGAGAGACCCAGTACTTC CASSLSGGETQYF
TRBJ2-5 14 NA TRBD1 TRBV10-1 TGCGCCAGCAGTACGACAGGGGGCGAGGAGACCCAGTACTTC CASSTTGGEETQYF
TRBJ2-3 13 NA NA TRBV25-1 TGTGCCAGCAGCGCCCGGGGCACAGATACGCAGTATTTT CASSARGTDTQYF
TRBJ2-3 14 NA NA TRBV29-1 TGCAGCGTTGAATTTAGCGGTAGCACAGATACGCAGTATTTT CSVEFSGSTDTQYF
TRBJ2-1 10 NA NA TRBV3-1/TRBV3-2 TGTGCCAGCGGTTACAATGAGCAGTTCTTC CASGYNEQFF
TRBJ2-1 16 once NA TRBV29-1 TGCAGCGTTGTAAGGGACCGAGGATGGTACGACAATGAGCAGTTCTTC CSVVRDRGWYDNEQFF
TRBJ2-5 15 NA NA TRBV24-1 TGTGCCACCAGTGAAACTAACAGGGGGGGAGAGACCCAGTACTTC CATSETNRGGETQYF
TRBJ2-1 14 once TRBD2 TRBV7-2 TGTGCCAGCAGCTCTAGCGGGGGAGGAAATGAGCAGTTCTTC CASSSSGGGNEQFF
TRBJ1-6 15 NA NA TRBV6-5 TGTGCCAGCAGTTTACAGCTTCCGGGGAATTCACCCCTCCACTTT CASSLQLPGNSPLHF
TRBJ2-5 13 NA TRBD1 TRBV18 TGTGCCAGCTCAAAGGGACAGGGGGAGACCCAGTACTTC CASSKGQGETQYF
TRBJ2-5 11 NA NA TRBV19 TGTGCCAGTAGTAACTCGGAGACCCAGTACTTC CASSNSETQYF
TRBJ2-2 17 NA TRBD2 TRBV7-3 TGTGCCAGCAGCTTAATGGGACTAGCGGGGAACACCGGGGAGCTGTTTTTT CASSLMGLAGNTGELFF
TRBJ1-4 15 NA NA TRBV9 TGTGCCAGCAGTCGCCGGGGGGCAACTAATGAAAAACTGTTTTTT CASSRRGATNEKLFF
TRBJ2-3 15 NA NA TRBV7-3 TGTGCCAGCAGCTTAAGGGGGGGGGCCACAGATACGCAGTATTTT CASSLRGGATDTQYF
TRBJ2-2 15 NA TRBD1 TRBV29-1 TGCAGCGTAGGCCAGGGGGAAAAGAACACCGGGGAGCTGTTTTTT CSVGQGEKNTGELFF
TRBJ2-2 13 NA NA TRBV29-1 TGCAGCGTTGGAACCTTGAACACCGGGGAGCTGTTTTTT CSVGTLNTGELFF
TRBJ2-3 16 NA NA TRBV6-1 TGTGCCAGCAGTGACCCCTCTTGGTCCAGCATCCATACGCAGTATTTT CASSDPSWSSIHTQYF
TRBJ2-4 15 NA NA TRBV7-2 TGTGCCAGCAGCTTAGGGGCCGGGATGGGAAACATTCAGTACTTC CASSLGAGMGNIQYF
TRBJ1-2 13 NA NA TRBV28 TGTGCCAGCAGTCCGACGTCGAACTATGGCTACACCTTC CASSPTSNYGYTF
TRBJ2-6 19 few NA TRBV30 TGTGCCTGGAGTGTGGGCCCTTCGTTGGGGGGCTCTGGGGCCAACGTCCTGACTTTC CAWSVGPSLGGSGANVLTF
TRBJ2-3 13 NA NA TRBV3-1/TRBV3-2 TGTGCCACCCGAACCGGGGAGACAGATACGCAGTATTTT CATRTGETDTQYF
TRBJ2-5 15 NA TRBD1 TRBV18 TGTGCCAGCGCCGACTGGACAGGGCGGGAAGAGACCCAGTACTTC CASADWTGREETQYF
TRBJ2-3 13 NA NA TRBV4-3 TGCGCCAGCAGCCAATCCAACACAGATACGCAGTATTTT CASSQSNTDTQYF
TRBJ1-5 13 NA NA TRBV2 TGTGCCAGCAGGGGGGATGGTAATCAGCCCCAGCATTTT CASRGDGNQPQHF
TRBJ1-2 12 NA NA TRBV25-1 TGTGCCAGCAGCTCATCCACCTATGGCTACACCTTC CASSSSTYGYTF